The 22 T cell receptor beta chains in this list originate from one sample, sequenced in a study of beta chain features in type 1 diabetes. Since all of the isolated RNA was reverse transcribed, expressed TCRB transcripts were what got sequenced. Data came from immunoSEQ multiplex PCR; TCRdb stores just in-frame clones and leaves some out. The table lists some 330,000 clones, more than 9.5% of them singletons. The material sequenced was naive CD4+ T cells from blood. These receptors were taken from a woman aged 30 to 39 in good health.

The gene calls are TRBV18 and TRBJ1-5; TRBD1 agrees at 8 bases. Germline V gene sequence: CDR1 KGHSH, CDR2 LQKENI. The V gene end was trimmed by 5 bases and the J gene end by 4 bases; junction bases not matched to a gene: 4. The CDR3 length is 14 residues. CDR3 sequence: CASSSGQGNQPQHF. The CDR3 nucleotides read TGTGCCAGCTCATCCGGACAGGGAAATCAGCCCCAGCATTTT.

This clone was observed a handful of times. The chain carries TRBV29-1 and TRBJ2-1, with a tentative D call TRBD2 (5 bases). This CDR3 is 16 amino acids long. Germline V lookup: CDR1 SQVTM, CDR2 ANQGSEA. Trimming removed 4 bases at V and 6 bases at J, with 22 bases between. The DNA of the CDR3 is TGCAGCGTTGGGGTCCGGGGTCGGGGTAGCAGCAATGAGCAGTTCTTC. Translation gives CSVGVRGRGSSNEQFF.

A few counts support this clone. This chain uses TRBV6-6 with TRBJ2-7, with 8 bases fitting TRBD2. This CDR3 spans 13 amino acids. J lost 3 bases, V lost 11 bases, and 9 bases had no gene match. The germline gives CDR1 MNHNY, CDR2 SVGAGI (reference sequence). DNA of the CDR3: TGTGCCGCCGGCAGTAGCGGGAACTACGAGCAGTACTTC. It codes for CAAGSSGNYEQYF.

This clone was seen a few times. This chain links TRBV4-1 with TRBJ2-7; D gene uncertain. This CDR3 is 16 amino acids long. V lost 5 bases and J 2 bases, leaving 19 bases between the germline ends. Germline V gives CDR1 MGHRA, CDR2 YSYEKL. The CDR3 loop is CASSSMVTIQAYEQYF. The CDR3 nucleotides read TGCGCCAGCAGCTCGATGGTGACCATTCAGGCCTACGAGCAGTACTTC.

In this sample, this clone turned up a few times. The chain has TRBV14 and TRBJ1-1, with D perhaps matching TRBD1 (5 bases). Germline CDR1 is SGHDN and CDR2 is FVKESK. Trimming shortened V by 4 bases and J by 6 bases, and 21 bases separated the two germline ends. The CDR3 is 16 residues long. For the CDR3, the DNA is TGTGCCAGCAGCCTTCGACAGATCCCCCAGGGCGCTGAAGCTTTCTTT. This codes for CASSLRQIPQGAEAFF.

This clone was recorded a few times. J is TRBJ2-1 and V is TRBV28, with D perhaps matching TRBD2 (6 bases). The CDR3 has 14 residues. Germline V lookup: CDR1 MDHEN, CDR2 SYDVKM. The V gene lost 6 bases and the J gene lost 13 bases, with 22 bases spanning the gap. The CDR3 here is CASSPGRLAQSQFF. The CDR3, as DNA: TGTGCCAGCAGCCCAGGGAGGCTAGCGCAGTCTCAGTTCTTC.

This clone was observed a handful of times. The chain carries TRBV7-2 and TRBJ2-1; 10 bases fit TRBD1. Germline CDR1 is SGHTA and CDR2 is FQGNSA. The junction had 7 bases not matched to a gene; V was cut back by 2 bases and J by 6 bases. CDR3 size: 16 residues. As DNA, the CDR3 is TGTGCCAGCAGCTTAAGGGGACAGGGGAGTAGCAATGAGCAGTTCTTC. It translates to CASSLRGQGSSNEQFF.

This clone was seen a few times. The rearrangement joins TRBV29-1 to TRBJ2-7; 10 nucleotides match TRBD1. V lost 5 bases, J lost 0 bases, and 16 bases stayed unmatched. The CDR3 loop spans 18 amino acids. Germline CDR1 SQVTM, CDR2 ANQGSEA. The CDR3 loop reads CSVQVRLGDRGYSYEQYF. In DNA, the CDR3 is TGCAGCGTTCAAGTTCGCCTGGGGGACAGGGGTTACTCCTACGAGCAGTACTTC.

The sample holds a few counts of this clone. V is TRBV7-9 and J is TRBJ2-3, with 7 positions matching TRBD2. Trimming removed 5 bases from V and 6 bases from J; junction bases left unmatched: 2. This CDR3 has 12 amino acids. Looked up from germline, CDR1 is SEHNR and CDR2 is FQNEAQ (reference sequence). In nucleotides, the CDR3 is TGTGCCAGCAGCCCCGGGGGGGATACGCAGTATTTT. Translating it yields CASSPGGDTQYF.

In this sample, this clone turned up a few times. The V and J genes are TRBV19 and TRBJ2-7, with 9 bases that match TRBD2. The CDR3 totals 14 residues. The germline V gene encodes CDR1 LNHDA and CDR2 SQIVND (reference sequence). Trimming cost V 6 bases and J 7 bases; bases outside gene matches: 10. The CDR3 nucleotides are TGTGCCAGTAGCCGACTAGCGGACTCGGTGGAGCAGTACTTC. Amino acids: CASSRLADSVEQYF. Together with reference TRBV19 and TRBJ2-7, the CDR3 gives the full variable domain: DGGITQSPKYLFRKEGQNVTLSCEQNLNHDAMYWYRQDPGQGLRLIYYSQIVNDFQKGDIAEGYSVSREKKESFPLTVTSAQKNPTAFYLCASSRLADSVEQYFGPGTRLTVT.

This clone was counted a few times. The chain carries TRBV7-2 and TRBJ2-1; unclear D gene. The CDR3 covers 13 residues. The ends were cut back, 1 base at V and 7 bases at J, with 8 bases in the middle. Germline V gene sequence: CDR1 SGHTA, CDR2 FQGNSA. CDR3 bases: TGTGCCAGCAGCTTAGTTGCGCATAATGAGCAGTTCTTC. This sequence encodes CASSLVAHNEQFF.

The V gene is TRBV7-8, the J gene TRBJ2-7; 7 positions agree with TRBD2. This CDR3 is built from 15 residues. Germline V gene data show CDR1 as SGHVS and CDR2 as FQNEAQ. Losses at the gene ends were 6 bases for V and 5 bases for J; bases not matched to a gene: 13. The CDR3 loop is CASSGSAGRVNEQYF. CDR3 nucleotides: TGTGCCAGCAGTGGGTCGGCAGGGAGGGTCAACGAGCAGTACTTC. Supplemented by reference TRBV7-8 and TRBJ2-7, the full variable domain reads GAGVSQSPRYKVAKRGQDVALRCDPISGHVSLFWYQQALGQGPEFLTYFQNEAQLDKSGLPSDRFFAERPEGSVSTLKIQRTQQEDSAVYLCASSGSAGRVNEQYFGPGTRLTVT.

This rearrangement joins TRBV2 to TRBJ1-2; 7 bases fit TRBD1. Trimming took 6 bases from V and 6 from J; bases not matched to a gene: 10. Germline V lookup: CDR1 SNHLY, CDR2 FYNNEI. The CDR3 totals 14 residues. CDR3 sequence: CASRGTTGLDGYTF. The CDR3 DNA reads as TGTGCCAGCAGGGGAACGACAGGGCTCGATGGCTACACCTTC.

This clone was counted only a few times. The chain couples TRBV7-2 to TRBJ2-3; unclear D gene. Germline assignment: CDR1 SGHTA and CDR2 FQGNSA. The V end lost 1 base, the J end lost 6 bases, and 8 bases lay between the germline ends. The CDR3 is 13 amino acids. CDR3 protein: CASSLEIGDTQYF. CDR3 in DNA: TGTGCCAGCAGCTTAGAGATCGGGGATACGCAGTATTTT.

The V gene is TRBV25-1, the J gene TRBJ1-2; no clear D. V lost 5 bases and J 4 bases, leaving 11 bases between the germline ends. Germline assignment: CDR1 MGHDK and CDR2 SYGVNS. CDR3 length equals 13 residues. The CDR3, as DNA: TGTGCCAGCAGTAACAGCGGATCCTATGGCTACACCTTC. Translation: CASSNSGSYGYTF.

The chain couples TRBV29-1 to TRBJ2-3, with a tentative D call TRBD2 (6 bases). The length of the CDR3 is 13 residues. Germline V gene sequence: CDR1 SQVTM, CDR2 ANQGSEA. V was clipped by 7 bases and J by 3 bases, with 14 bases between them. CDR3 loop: CSAPGGRTDTQYF. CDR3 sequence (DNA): TGCAGCGCTCCTGGAGGGCGAACAGATACGCAGTATTTT.

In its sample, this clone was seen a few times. The CDR3 coding sequence is TGTGCCAGCAGAGTGACAGGAAACTACAATGAGCAGTTCTTC. It encodes CASRVTGNYNEQFF. This chain links TRBV2 with TRBJ2-1, with a possible D match to TRBD1 (6 bases). This CDR3 comprises 14 residues. V was pared by 6 bases and J by 3 bases, with 12 bases between. CDR1 and CDR2 (germline): SNHLY, FYNNEI. Supplemented by reference TRBV2 and TRBJ2-1, the full variable domain reads EPEVTQTPSHQVTQMGQEVILRCVPISNHLYFYWYRQILGQKVEFLVSFYNNEISEKSEIFDDQFSVERPDGSNFTLKIRSTKLEDSAMYFCASRVTGNYNEQFFGPGTRLTVL.

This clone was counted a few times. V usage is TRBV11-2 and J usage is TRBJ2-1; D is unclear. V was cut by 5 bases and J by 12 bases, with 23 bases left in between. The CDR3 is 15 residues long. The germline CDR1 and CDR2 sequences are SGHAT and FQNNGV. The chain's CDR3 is CASSLRSSISYLQFF. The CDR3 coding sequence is TGTGCCAGCAGCCTCCGTAGCTCTATCTCCTATTTGCAGTTCTTC.

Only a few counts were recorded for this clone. The chain's CDR3 is CASSLESNSNQPQHF. The DNA for the CDR3 is TGTGCCAGCTCTCTAGAGAGTAATAGCAATCAGCCCCAGCATTTT. V gene TRBV18 combines with J gene TRBJ1-5; D remains ambiguous. The CDR3 has 15 amino acids. CDR1 KGHSH and CDR2 LQKENI come from the germline V gene. V gave up 6 bases and J gave up 0 bases, with 12 bases separating them.

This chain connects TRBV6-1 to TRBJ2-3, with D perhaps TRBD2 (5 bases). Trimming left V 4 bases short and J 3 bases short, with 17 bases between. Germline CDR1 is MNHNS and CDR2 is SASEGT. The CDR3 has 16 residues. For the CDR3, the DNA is TGTGCCAGCAGTGCCCAGCGGCAGCTCACTACAGATACGCAGTATTTT. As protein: CASSAQRQLTTDTQYF.

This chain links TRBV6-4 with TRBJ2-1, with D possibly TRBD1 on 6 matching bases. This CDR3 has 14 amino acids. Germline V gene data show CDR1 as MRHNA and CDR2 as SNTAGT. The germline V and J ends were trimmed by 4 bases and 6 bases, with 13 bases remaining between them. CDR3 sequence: CASSGEGGSNEQFF. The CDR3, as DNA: TGTGCCAGCAGTGGCGAAGGGGGTAGCAATGAGCAGTTCTTC.

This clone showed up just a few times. For the CDR3, the DNA is TGTGCCACCAGCAGAGATGGACAGGGCTACACAGATACGCAGTATTTT. Translation gives CATSRDGQGYTDTQYF. The chain combines TRBV15 with TRBJ2-3; 8 nucleotides match TRBD1. This CDR3 contains 16 residues. J was trimmed by 2 bases and V by 0 bases; bases with no gene match: 4. CDR1 LNHNV and CDR2 YYDKDF come from the germline V gene (reference sequence).